Reported below is one T cell receptor beta chain. Per the original methods: Amplifying reference gene primers gave estimates of nucleated cell counts. Some clones are missing from TCRdb's copy, which holds only in-frame ones; the method was immunoSEQ multiplex PCR. The DNA was the basis for D and trimming; V, J and clone size are from that table. The sample includes 190,000 or so clones, around 80% of them seen just once. This sample is drawn from a study of blood T cell repertoires in COVID-19. Study background: The United States, Italy and Spain provided the acute and convalescent COVID-19 samples.

The V and J ends lost 5 bases and 6 bases, in that order; junction bases with no gene match: 11. The CDR3 spans 16 residues. The germline V gene has CDR1 SGHTA and CDR2 FQGTGA. Material: peripheral blood. This chain joins TRBV7-3 and TRBJ2-1; TRBD2 matches at 9 bases. The sequence derives from a man in his fifties who had recovered from COVID-19. CDR3 bases: TGTGCCAGCAGCCACCTGGCGGGAGGGTATCCCAATGAGCAGTTCTTC. This codes for CASSHLAGGYPNEQFF.